The entry below describes one T cell receptor beta chain. Using its own MiXCR run on the 5' RACE reads, TCRdb lists one record per CDR3 protein. The sample lists 420,000 or so distinct CDR3 sequences, roughly 20% occurring once. These data are taken from a study of identical twins. V shed 3 bases and J shed 6 bases, with 12 bases lying between them. Germline-derived CDR1 and CDR2 are LGHNA and YSLEER. CDR3 length equals 14 residues. Sequences were obtained from naive T cells sorted from blood. This chain connects TRBV4-3 to TRBJ1-3; the D gene is possibly TRBD1 (5 bases). This clonotype was obtained from a man aged 45-65 years in good health. The CDR3 loop is CASSQAGSVNTIYF. In nucleotides, the CDR3 is TGCGCCAGCAGCCAGGCAGGGAGCGTAAACACCATATATTTT.